A single sample gave rise to the 28 T cell receptor beta chains below, sequenced in a study of sequential checkpoint blockade in melanoma. Generated by immunoSEQ multiplex PCR, the TCRdb table keeps only in-frame clones and is missing some. This table holds 20,000 to 25,000 clones, roughly 78% found once. The sample's treatment: randomized to nivolumab then ipilimumab (arm A) or the reverse (arm B). The input for sequencing was CD8+ T cells sorted from blood (inferred from file names), taken from a patient given nivolumab and ipilimumab in sequence. The receptors originated from a human donor with melanoma.

CDR3 DNA: TGTGCCAGCAGCCGAGAGGGTTCGGCGAGGGATGAGCAGTTCTTC. Amino acids: CASSREGSARDEQFF. This rearrangement joins TRBV7-2 to TRBJ2-1; perhaps TRBD2 as D (5 bases). V gave up 5 bases and J gave up 8 bases, with 19 bases separating them. CDR3 length: 15 residues. Germline-derived CDR1 and CDR2 are SGHTA and FQGNSA. The whole variable domain, filled in from reference TRBV7-2 and TRBJ2-1, reads GAGVSQSPSNKVTEKGKDVELRCDPISGHTALYWYRQSLGQGLEFLIYFQGNSAPDKSGLPSDRFSAERTGGSVSTLTIQRTQQEDSAVYLCASSREGSARDEQFFGPGTRLTVL.

V gene TRBV30 combines with J gene TRBJ1-5; D not resolved. Per the germline V gene, CDR1 is GTSNPN and CDR2 is SVGIG (reference sequence). Deletions cut 1 base from V and 2 bases from J, with 15 bases between. The CDR3 runs to 16 residues. The CDR3 protein is CAWSAAAGLGNQPQHF. The CDR3 DNA is TGTGCCTGGAGTGCCGCCGCGGGTTTGGGCAATCAGCCCCAGCATTTT.

The genes are TRBV27 and TRBJ2-7; possible D gene TRBD1, 5 bases. V was cut by 2 bases and J by 4 bases, with 6 bases left in between. Germline V lookup: CDR1 MNHEY, CDR2 SMNVEV (reference sequence). The CDR3 is made up of 12 amino acids. The CDR3 reads CASSLKGYEQYF. The CDR3 DNA reads as TGTGCCAGCAGTTTAAAGGGGTACGAGCAGTACTTC.

This clone was picked up one time. The chain couples TRBV12-5 to TRBJ2-1, with 8 bases that match TRBD2. Per the germline V gene, CDR1 is LGHNT and CDR2 is FRNRAP. V trimming: 7 bases; J trimming: 3 bases; junction bases outside the gene matches: 5. This CDR3 region has 14 residues. The CDR3 loop reads CASESAGVYNEQFF. The CDR3 bases are TGTGCTAGTGAATCAGCGGGAGTCTACAATGAGCAGTTCTTC.

CDR3 amino acids: CASSSLSGGGYTF. The CDR3, as DNA: TGTGCCAGCAGCTCCTTATCGGGGGGCGGCTACACCTTC. The V call is TRBV7-2, the J call TRBJ1-2, with D maybe TRBD1 (6 bases). The germline CDR1 and CDR2 sequences are SGHTA and FQGNSA. Trimming took off 4 bases at V and 8 bases at J, with 14 bases between the two ends. This CDR3 has 13 amino acids.

This clone was recorded a few times. The chain recombines TRBV18 with TRBJ2-7; 14 bases are a match to TRBD2. The CDR3 length is 15 residues. The germline V gene has CDR1 KGHSH and CDR2 LQKENI. J lost 6 bases, V lost 3 bases, and 4 bases had no gene match. CDR3 DNA: TGTGCCAGCTCACCGGGACTAGCGGGAGCGGGCGAGCAGTACTTC. This encodes CASSPGLAGAGEQYF.

This chain joins TRBV5-1 and TRBJ2-4; TRBD1 might be the D (6 bases). Germline V gene data show CDR1 as SGHRS and CDR2 as YFSETQ. With 0 bases removed from V and 8 bases from J, the gap between germline ends came to 12 bases. CDR3 length: 14 amino acids. The CDR3 reads CASSLEGDLHIQYF. CDR3 sequence (DNA): TGCGCCAGCAGCTTGGAGGGGGATCTACACATTCAGTACTTC.

The chain carries TRBV27 and TRBJ2-7, with 7 positions matching TRBD1. The junction had 4 bases not matched to a gene; V was cut back by 5 bases and J by 0 bases. The germline CDR1 and CDR2 sequences are MNHEY and SMNVEV (reference sequence). The CDR3 covers 14 residues. The CDR3 region has the DNA TGTGCCAGCAGTCCCTGGGACAGCTCCTACGAGCAGTACTTC. This sequence encodes CASSPWDSSYEQYF.

This clone was detected only once. CDR3: CASSKQGGTEAFF. The CDR3 DNA reads TGTGCCAGCAGCAAACAGGGGGGGACTGAAGCTTTCTTT. The chain has TRBV7-8 and TRBJ1-1, with 8 bases identical to TRBD1. Trimming took 5 bases from V and 5 from J; bases not matched to a gene: 4. Germline V gene sequence: CDR1 SGHVS, CDR2 FQNEAQ. The CDR3 runs to 13 residues. Complete variable domain (other parts from reference TRBV7-8 and TRBJ1-1): GAGVSQSPRYKVAKRGQDVALRCDPISGHVSLFWYQQALGQGPEFLTYFQNEAQLDKSGLPSDRFFAERPEGSVSTLKIQRTQQEDSAVYLCASSKQGGTEAFFGQGTRLTVV.

The chain employs TRBV10-3 and TRBJ2-5, with 15 bases identical to TRBD2. Per the germline V gene, CDR1 is ENHRY and CDR2 is SYGVKD. The CDR3 extends over 16 amino acids. V trimming: 6 bases; J trimming: 5 bases; junction bases outside the gene matches: 7. CDR3 sequence: CAIRPGLAGGIETQYF. In DNA, the CDR3 is TGTGCCATCAGGCCGGGACTAGCGGGAGGTATCGAGACCCAGTACTTC.

This rearrangement joins TRBV7-1 to TRBJ2-2; the match to TRBD1 covers 11 bases. TRBV7-1 is noted as an ORF with a role that remains uncertain. The CDR3 length is 16 residues. J was trimmed by 7 bases and V by 8 bases; bases with no gene match: 12. The CDR3 sequence is CASGTRDRGRNGELFF. In DNA, the CDR3 is TGTGCCAGCGGCACCCGGGACAGGGGGAGGAACGGGGAGCTGTTTTTT.

The chain combines TRBV28 with TRBJ2-3; maybe TRBD2 (6 bases). Trimming removed 3 bases from V and 2 bases from J, with 15 bases in between. Germline values: CDR1 MDHEN, CDR2 SYDVKM. The CDR3 is 16 residues long. The CDR3 nucleotides are TGTGCCAGCAGTTTGTCCCTGGGACTTCCCACAGATACGCAGTATTTT. Encoded protein: CASSLSLGLPTDTQYF.

J is TRBJ1-2 and V is TRBV28; D gene unclear. From germline, CDR1 is MDHEN and CDR2 SYDVKM. The V and J ends lost 3 bases and 4 bases respectively, with 9 bases between them. The CDR3 spans 13 residues. For the CDR3, the DNA is TGTGCCAGCAGTTTGGGAGGGAGCTATGGCTACACCTTC. This gives the protein CASSLGGSYGYTF.

The V and J genes are TRBV18 and TRBJ2-1; 7 nucleotides line up with TRBD1. Germline CDR1 is KGHSH and CDR2 is LQKENI. The CDR3 contains 15 residues. After removal of 0 bases from V and 6 bases from J, the junction contained 5 bases not matched to a gene. The CDR3 is CASSPPSGGRNEQFF. The CDR3 DNA sequence: TGTGCCAGCTCACCACCGTCAGGGGGTCGCAATGAGCAGTTCTTC.

In nucleotides, the CDR3 is TGCGCCAGCAGTCTGGAGGGGACCACTGAAGCTTTCTTT. It yields the protein CASSLEGTTEAFF. The genes are TRBV10-2 and TRBJ1-1; D possibly corresponds to TRBD1 (5 bases). The germline CDR1 and CDR2 sequences are WSHSY and SAAADI. The CDR3 runs to 13 residues. V was cut by 5 bases and J by 4 bases, with 11 bases left in between.

This chain links TRBV28 with TRBJ1-5, with D tentatively TRBD1 (6 bases). Germline V gives CDR1 MDHEN, CDR2 SYDVKM. V was cut by 5 bases and J by 2 bases, with 10 bases left in between. There are 14 residues in the CDR3. This CDR3 reads CASSIHRGNQPQHF. DNA for the CDR3: TGTGCCAGCAGTATACACAGGGGCAATCAGCCCCAGCATTTT.

The chain combines TRBV18 with TRBJ2-7, with 8 bases lining up with TRBD1. The V segment lost 3 bases and the J segment 6 bases; nucleotides outside the gene matches: 19. The CDR3 is made up of 18 amino acids. The germline gives CDR1 KGHSH, CDR2 LQKENI. CDR3 sequence: CASSPVIGQGTKISEQYF. The CDR3 nucleotides read TGTGCCAGCTCACCTGTCATCGGACAGGGAACAAAAATTTCCGAGCAGTACTTC.

The chain joins TRBV15 to TRBJ2-5; D perhaps matches TRBD1 (6 bases). The CDR3 covers 13 residues. The germline gives CDR1 LNHNV, CDR2 YYDKDF (reference sequence). V was trimmed by 1 base and J by 9 bases, leaving 12 bases between them. The CDR3 nucleotides read TGTGCCACCAGCAGAGGTGGGGGCGAGGCCCAGTACTTC. Protein sequence: CATSRGGGEAQYF.

The V gene is TRBV30, the J gene TRBJ1-2; D remains ambiguous. Trimming cost V 5 bases and J 7 bases, with 23 bases left between them. CDR1 is GTSNPN and CDR2 is SVGIG in the germline V gene (reference sequence). This CDR3 comprises 15 residues. CDR3 DNA: TGTGCCTGGCGCCATGAAGCGACGGGAGGCTCTGGCTACACCTTC. It specifies CAWRHEATGGSGYTF.

The chain links TRBV6-1 to TRBJ1-1; no definite D call. CDR3 length: 13 residues. Germline V gene sequence: CDR1 MNHNS, CDR2 SASEGT. The V end was cut by 5 bases, the J end by 2 bases, with 9 bases between. The CDR3 reads CASSIEGNTEAFF. DNA for the CDR3: TGTGCCAGCAGTATAGAGGGTAACACTGAAGCTTTCTTT.

The chain has TRBV18 and TRBJ2-2; 9 bases map to TRBD1. Germline CDR1 KGHSH, CDR2 LQKENI. The length of the CDR3 is 16 residues. V lost 5 bases and J lost 5; bases outside the gene matches: 9. The CDR3 region is CASSSPRDRVTGELFF. DNA of the CDR3: TGTGCCAGCTCATCCCCGCGGGACAGGGTTACCGGGGAGCTGTTTTTT.

V and J are TRBV6-4 and TRBJ2-1, with 11 nucleotides matching TRBD2. This CDR3 region has 17 residues. V lost 4 bases to trimming and J lost 6 bases; unmatched junction nucleotides: 11. Germline values: CDR1 MRHNA, CDR2 SNTAGT. The CDR3 DNA sequence: TGTGCCAGCAGTGCGGACTTAGCGGGAGGGCTGGGCAATGAGCAGTTCTTC. The encoded protein is CASSADLAGGLGNEQFF.

The V gene is TRBV18, the J gene TRBJ1-3; D ambiguous. Germline loops: CDR1 KGHSH, CDR2 LQKENI. The CDR3 runs to 14 residues. The V and J ends lost 5 bases and 1 base respectively, with 9 bases between them. This chain's CDR3 is CASSRTVSGNTIYF. CDR3 sequence (DNA): TGTGCCAGCTCAAGGACTGTGTCTGGAAACACCATATATTTT.

The chain joins TRBV11-3 to TRBJ2-7, with 13 bases identical to TRBD2. There are 15 residues in the CDR3. V lost 5 bases to trimming and J lost 4 bases; unmatched junction nucleotides: 5. The V gene's germline CDR1 is SGHNT and CDR2 YENEEA. This CDR3 reads CASSPGLAGVYEQYF. The DNA of the CDR3 is TGTGCCAGCAGCCCCGGACTAGCGGGAGTGTACGAGCAGTACTTC.

This clone was picked up one time. The chain carries TRBV5-1 and TRBJ1-2, with D unresolved. The CDR3 contains 16 residues. Germline assignment: CDR1 SGHRS and CDR2 YFSETQ. V was cut by 4 bases and J by 0 bases, with 16 bases left in between. The chain's CDR3 is CASSMRGGLANYGYTF. CDR3 DNA sequence: TGCGCCAGCAGCATGCGGGGTGGATTAGCTAACTATGGCTACACCTTC. Supplemented by reference TRBV5-1 and TRBJ1-2, the full variable domain reads KAGVTQTPRYLIKTRGQQVTLSCSPISGHRSVSWYQQTPGQGLQFLFEYFSETQRNKGNFPGRFSGRQFSNSRSEMNVSTLELGDSALYLCASSMRGGLANYGYTFGSGTRLTVV.

The rearrangement uses TRBV5-6 and TRBJ2-5; D possibly corresponds to TRBD2 (5 bases). Germline loops: CDR1 SGHDT, CDR2 YYEEEE. The CDR3 is 13 residues long. Trimming removed 4 bases at V and 4 bases at J, with 11 bases between. The CDR3 is CASSVAGSETQYF. The CDR3 coding sequence is TGTGCCAGCAGCGTGGCGGGTTCAGAGACCCAGTACTTC.

The chain links TRBV7-9 to TRBJ1-2, with 10 bases that match TRBD1. The ends lost 2 bases at V and 14 bases at J; junction bases unmatched: 11. There are 14 residues in the CDR3. Germline V lookup: CDR1 SEHNR, CDR2 FQNEAQ (reference sequence). The CDR3 DNA follows: TGTGCCAGCAGCTTACTGACAGGGGGCAGGAGTACGACCTTC. Protein product: CASSLLTGGRSTTF.

This clone was recorded only once. The J gene is TRBJ2-2, the V gene TRBV18; D uncertain. Trimming took off 6 bases at V and 3 bases at J, with 5 bases between the two ends. The germline CDR1 and CDR2 sequences are KGHSH and LQKENI. This CDR3 has 12 residues. CDR3 region: CASSPDTGELFF. The CDR3 nucleotides read TGTGCCAGCTCTCCTGACACCGGGGAGCTGTTTTTT.